These T cell receptor beta chains were read from a single sample in a study of cytomegalovirus exposure and HLA in healthy donors. Assay: immunoSEQ multiplex PCR; the TCRdb copy retains only in-frame clones and omits some. The table records over 100,000 clones, 65% to 80% of them present only once. Sequenced: PBMCs. The source is a man under 40 in good health and CMV-seropositive. CDR3s include the opening cysteine and the closing phenylalanine or tryptophan.

V: TRBV9; length: 14; CDR3: CASSRGGGQETQYF
V: TRBV28; length: 15; CDR3: CASSSTGGLQPPQHF
V: TRBV6-5; length: 14; CDR3: CASSHDTGVPEAFF
V: TRBV14; length: 15; CDR3: CASSQGTGLSYGYTF
V: TRBV7-9; length: 12; CDR3: CASSPESGELFF
V: TRBV5-5; length: 15; CDR3: CASSSQLGGSYEQYF
V: TRBV7-2; length: 12; CDR3: CASSPANYGYTF
V: TRBV7-2; length: 17; CDR3: CASSPLAAGGRRTEAFF
V: TRBV15; length: 14; CDR3: CATSRDGRNYGYTF
V: TRBV10-1; length: 15; CDR3: CASSEQQGAAGELFF
V: TRBV4-1; length: 14; CDR3: CASSQDLEGLEAFF
V: TRBV30; length: 16; CDR3: CAWRRLAGGLSVEQYF
V: TRBV5-1; length: 15; CDR3: CASSLGQGLLYGYTF
V: TRBV4-2; length: 18; CDR3: CASSQDVRGGLSQETQYF
V: TRBV2; length: 15; CDR3: CASSERWASGSIQYF
V: TRBV4-1; length: 15; CDR3: CASSQATGGGYGYTF
V: TRBV5-1; length: 14; CDR3: CASSLATGGNTIYF
V: TRBV29-1; length: 13; CDR3: CSVDFATVWGYPF
V: TRBV6-1; length: 12; CDR3: CASRQGTYEQYF
V: TRBV9; length: 14; CDR3: CASSAGTGGNIQYF
V: TRBV7-3; length: 17; CDR3: CASSLTGPLPGGETQYF
V: TRBV28; length: 13; CDR3: CATSGSARNGYTF
V: TRBV6-5; length: 15; CDR3: CASSHLRSGANVLTF
V: TRBV30; length: 14; CDR3: CALNRGRENSPLHF
V: TRBV30; length: 17; CDR3: CAWSYRVGFSISYEQYF
V: TRBV7-9; length: 16; CDR3: CASSLAGGDSGNTIYF
V: TRBV5-1; length: 14; CDR3: CASSDRDNNYEQYF
V: TRBV2; length: 13; CDR3: CASSFGQSDGYTF
V: TRBV7-2; length: 17; CDR3: CASRANTGPRANYGYPF
V: TRBV6-6; length: 15; CDR3: CASSPGGTNTGELFF
V: TRBV2; length: 14; CDR3: CASSSGGAYNEQFF
V: TRBV7-9; length: 14; CDR3: CASSSGQGADTQYF
V: TRBV30; length: 13; CDR3: CAWSLLAGDTQYF
V: TRBV7-2; length: 15; CDR3: CASSLAGTNTGELFF
V: TRBV2; length: 18; CDR3: CASSARTSGGAVQETQYF
V: TRBV5-4; length: 15; CDR3: CASSLPGVKTGELFF
V: TRBV5-4; length: 15; CDR3: CASSAKGQGGEKLFF
V: TRBV6-6; length: 15; CDR3: CASSYRGQGRSPLHF
V: TRBV23-1; length: 18; CDR3: CASSQSDAGWDWYTEAFF
V: TRBV9; length: 14; CDR3: CASSVAPTGGEQFF
V: TRBV9; length: 14; CDR3: CASSGGVGNTEAFF
V: TRBV6-6; length: 13; CDR3: CASTGPSTDTQYF
V: TRBV30; length: 13; CDR3: CAWSVPGVTEAFF
V: TRBV19; length: 14; CDR3: CASSTRAHQETQYF
V: TRBV6-1; length: 15; CDR3: CASSEAGAGRSPLHF
V: TRBV4-1; length: 15; CDR3: CASSQWESSYNEQFF
V: TRBV2; length: 14; CDR3: CASSVATPTYEQYF
V: TRBV10-3; length: 15; CDR3: CAISGSLPNTGELFF
V: TRBV6-5; length: 15; CDR3: CASIQLGRAGTEAFF
V: TRBV29-1; length: 11; CDR3: CSVATGREAFF
V: TRBV6-5; length: 16; CDR3: CASSSLGLAGVDTQYF